The T cell receptor (beta chain) under discussion was sequenced for a study of Graves' ophthalmopathy and Graves' hyperthyroidism. Study in general: Upon initial diagnosis and before any treatment, peripheral blood was collected.

The study's findings and limits: Among thyroid clonotypes expanded above 0.001 frequency, most also appeared in blood. With 65% to 71% sensitivity and about 72% specificity, the model predicted ophthalmopathy progression.

Germline V CDR1 and CDR2: SGHAT, FQDESV (reference sequence). CDR3 size: 14 residues. V lost 0 bases and J lost 4, with 10 bases in between. As the template, RNA transcripts were used to amplify TCR beta CDR3 regions. HTBI primers primed a first-round RT-PCR, and a second-round multiplex PCR followed. Each CDR3 protein gets one entry after TCRdb re-called the multiplex PCR reads with MiXCR. The sample has 340,000 or so distinct CDR3 sequences, about a sixth seen once; the top ten hold 9% to 15%. Remarks on this clonotype: Its target is not known.

The sequence was obtained from an adult man with Graves' ophthalmopathy. Sequencing was performed on peripheral blood. The chain combines TRBV11-1 with TRBJ2-7; no clear D gene. CDR3 amino acids: CASSLAGNRYEQYF. CDR3 coding DNA: TGTGCCAGCAGCTTAGCAGGGAATCGATACGAGCAGTACTTC.